Listed below are T cell receptor beta chains from one sample, sequenced in a study of beta chain features in type 1 diabetes. Repertoires were generated with immunoSEQ multiplex PCR, while TCRdb's copy carries only in-frame clones and drops some. Of 600,000 to 700,000 clones listed, about an eighth were seen once; the top ten hold roughly 0.11%. The sequencing input was naive CD4+ T cells from blood. Receptor source: a man aged 30 to 39 with type 1 diabetes. CDR3s include the opening cysteine and the closing phenylalanine or tryptophan. Fields, in order: V gene, D gene, clone size, J gene, CDR3 DNA, CDR3 protein. The D gene is left open where the match is weak. Only part of the rows carry a size: once, few, many, or a class if the clone is expanded.

>TRBV5-6|-|-|TRBJ2-7
TGTGCCAGCCGCGGGGGCACCGTGTACGAGCAGTACTTC
CASRGGTVYEQYF
>TRBV6-5|TRBD1|-|TRBJ1-1
TGTGCCAGCAGTTACACCGGGACAGCGAACACTGAAGCTTTCTTT
CASSYTGTANTEAFF
>TRBV29-1|-|few|TRBJ2-1
TGCAGCGTTGGGCGAAGCTCCTACAATGAGCAGTTCTTC
CSVGRSSYNEQFF
>TRBV13|TRBD1|few|TRBJ2-7
TGTGCCAGCAGCCCCCGGGACAGAAGTTCTGCGCAGTACTTC
CASSPRDRSSAQYF
>TRBV6-6|-|few|TRBJ2-7
TGTGCCAGCAGACAGGCCGACTACGAGCAGTACTTC
CASRQADYEQYF
>TRBV19|-|-|TRBJ2-2
TGTGCCAGTAGTCCTCGCGAGGGGGACACAGGTCACGGGGAGCTGTTTTTT
CASSPREGDTGHGELFF
>TRBV25-1|TRBD1|-|TRBJ1-6
TGTGCCAGCAACCGGGACAGGGGTAATTCACCCCTCCACTTT
CASNRDRGNSPLHF
>TRBV5-1|-|few|TRBJ2-2
TGCGCCAGCAGCGACCTACAGGGATTCGGCGGGGAGCTGTTTTTT
CASSDLQGFGGELFF
>TRBV10-3|TRBD1|few|TRBJ2-7
TGTGCCATCAGTGACGGGACAGGTAACTACGAGCAGTACTTC
CAISDGTGNYEQYF
>TRBV6-8|-|once|TRBJ2-4
TGTGCCAGCAGTTACGGGCTTCGTACGACCAAAAACATTCAGTACTTC
CASSYGLRTTKNIQYF
>TRBV29-1|-|-|TRBJ2-3
TGCAGCGCCGGGACCTCCTCCCTCCCAAATGCGCAGTATTTT
CSAGTSSLPNAQYF
>TRBV4-3|TRBD1|-|TRBJ2-1
TGCGCCAGCAGCCAAGGCCTGGGACAGGCCGGGGTATATGAGCAGTTCTTC
CASSQGLGQAGVYEQFF
>TRBV28|-|few|TRBJ1-5
TGTGCCAGCAGTTTTCAGGGACGTCAGCCCCAGCATTTT
CASSFQGRQPQHF
>TRBV5-1|-|few|TRBJ2-2
TGCGCCAGCAGCTTGGTTACAACGAACACCGGGGAGCTGTTTTTT
CASSLVTTNTGELFF
>TRBV9|-|-|TRBJ2-5
TGTGCCAGCAGCTCACGGCAAGGGGCCCAAGAGACCCAGTACTTC
CASSSRQGAQETQYF
>TRBV11-2|-|few|TRBJ2-3
TGTGCCAGCAGCTTAGGAGTTAGAGATACGCAGTATTTT
CASSLGVRDTQYF
>TRBV5-6|-|few|TRBJ2-5
TGTGCCAGCAGCTTGCCCGGGACCCTGCGGGAGACCCAGTACTTC
CASSLPGTLRETQYF
>TRBV9|-|-|TRBJ2-2
TGTGCCAGCAGCGTAGGCGGAAGGGGGGAGCTGTTTTTT
CASSVGGRGELFF
>TRBV27|-|few|TRBJ2-7
TGTGCCAGCGGTAACTCCTACGAGCAGTACTTC
CASGNSYEQYF
>TRBV5-4|TRBD2|few|TRBJ2-3
TGTGCCAGCAGCTTGTATCTAGCGGGGAGAGATACGCAGTATTTT
CASSLYLAGRDTQYF
>TRBV4-3|-|-|TRBJ2-2
TGCGCCAGCAGCACAGACACGAACACCGGGGAGCTGTTTTTT
CASSTDTNTGELFF
>TRBV7-2|TRBD1|few|TRBJ2-7
TGTGCCAGCAGCGTAGACGGGACAGGCCCCTACGAGCAGTACTTC
CASSVDGTGPYEQYF
>TRBV6-5|-|-|TRBJ2-1
TGTGCCAGCAACCTTGACGGATACAATGAGCAGTTCTTC
CASNLDGYNEQFF
>TRBV7-9|-|-|TRBJ1-1
TGTGCCAGCAGCCCCTCGAACTGGGTATTTGGTGAAGCTTTCTTT
CASSPSNWVFGEAFF
>TRBV5-1|TRBD2|few|TRBJ2-5
TGCGCCAGCAGCTTTTCAGCGGGGGGCGTGGAGACCCAGTACTTC
CASSFSAGGVETQYF
>TRBV9|-|few|TRBJ1-2
TGTGCCAGCAGCGTATACGAGAGTTATGGCTACACCTTC
CASSVYESYGYTF
>TRBV9|TRBD1|-|TRBJ2-1
TGTGCCAGCAGCGCGACAGGGGGAGGGAATGAGCAGTTCTTC
CASSATGGGNEQFF
>TRBV4-3|TRBD2|few|TRBJ2-6
TGCGCCAGCAGCCAAGATCGGGTACTAGCGGGGGCTGGGGCCAACGTCCTGACTTTC
CASSQDRVLAGAGANVLTF
>TRBV27|-|few|TRBJ2-7
TGTGCCAGCAGGATCAGGCAATCCTACGAGCAGTACTTC
CASRIRQSYEQYF
>TRBV7-2|-|-|TRBJ1-5
TGTGCCAGCAGCTCCGGGACACCCGCGGGGCCCCAGCATTTT
CASSSGTPAGPQHF
>TRBV18|-|few|TRBJ1-2
TGTGCCAGCTCACTGGACAGAAACTATGGCTACACCTTC
CASSLDRNYGYTF
>TRBV6-4|-|-|TRBJ2-4
TGTGCCAGCAGTGACGGGCAGCCGGAAAACATTCAGTACTTC
CASSDGQPENIQYF
>TRBV11-2|-|-|TRBJ2-2
TGTGCCAGCAGCTTCCAGTCCACCGGGGAGCTGTTTTTT
CASSFQSTGELFF
>TRBV9|-|few|TRBJ2-7
TGTGCCAGCAGCCCCGGGACCAGTACCTACGAGCAGTACTTC
CASSPGTSTYEQYF
>TRBV9|-|-|TRBJ1-1
TGTGCCAGCAGCGTAGCTTCAGGGGCTGAAGCTTTCTTT
CASSVASGAEAFF
>TRBV4-3|TRBD1|few|TRBJ1-2
TGCGCCAGCAGCCAAGGAGGACAGGGATCCTATGGCTACACCTTC
CASSQGGQGSYGYTF
>TRBV10-3|TRBD2|few|TRBJ2-7
TGTGCCATCACCGGGACTAGCGGGGACTACGAGCAGTACTTC
CAITGTSGDYEQYF